This TCR beta chain is drawn from a study of blood T cell repertoires in COVID-19. Background on the study: Acute-phase and convalescent COVID-19 samples originated in the United States, Italy and Spain.

Those enrolled, adults aged roughly 18 to 100 years, came from roughly 23 US areas. Cohorts were assigned according to the clinical history that participants reported. Symptom resolution, clearance, or two negative PCRs marked the recovered donors of Cohort 3. Sequencing was performed with immunoSEQ multiplex PCR; in TCRdb, only in-frame clones are kept and a portion is missing. The sample has more than 300,000 clones; over 75% are singletons. Germline CDR1 reads SNHLY; CDR2 reads FYNNEI. The CDR3 is 15 amino acids. J lost 9 bases, V lost 7 bases, and 10 bases had no gene match. This chain connects TRBV2 to TRBJ1-6; 9 bases fit TRBD1. The TCR was taken from a young man who had recovered from COVID-19. The sequenced sample was PBMCs or T cells enriched from blood (not recorded which). In nucleotides, the CDR3 is TGTGCCAGCACTCCGTCGGGACAGGGAACTTCACCCCTCCACTTT. Encoded protein: CASTPSGQGTSPLHF.